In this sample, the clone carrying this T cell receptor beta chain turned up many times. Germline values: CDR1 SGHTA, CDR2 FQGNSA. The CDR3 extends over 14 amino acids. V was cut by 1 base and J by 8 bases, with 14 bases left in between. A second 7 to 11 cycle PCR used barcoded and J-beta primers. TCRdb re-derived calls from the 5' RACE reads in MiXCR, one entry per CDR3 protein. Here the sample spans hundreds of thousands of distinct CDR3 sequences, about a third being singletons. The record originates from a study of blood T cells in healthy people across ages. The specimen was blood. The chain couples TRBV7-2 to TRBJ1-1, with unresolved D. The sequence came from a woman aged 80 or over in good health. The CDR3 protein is CASSLGVFNAEAFF. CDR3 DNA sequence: TGTGCCAGCAGCTTAGGGGTCTTTAACGCGGAAGCTTTCTTT.